This TCR beta chain was sequenced for a study of identifying expanded T cells in peripheral blood. Study conclusions and caveats: Differentially abundant clones: around 1.2 between replicates, around 16 at approximately two weeks, 19 to 20 at four. Variance in clone template counts between approximately 2-week samples significantly increased with total template count across all healthy donors.

CDR1 and CDR2 from the germline V gene are SNHLY and FYNNEI. Trimming cost V 6 bases and J 1 base; bases outside gene matches: 3. This CDR3 contains 14 residues. TCRdb keeps only in-frame clones here, not all; method: immunoSEQ multiplex PCR. The sample consists of tens of thousands of clones, roughly 90% of them appearing once. Only a few counts were recorded for this clone. Its cognate antigen is unknown. The chain carries TRBV2 and TRBJ2-3, with 8 bases fitting TRBD1. Sequenced input: blood. The origin of this receptor is a person aged 18-70 years in good health. The CDR3 loop reads CASRPGQGTDTQYF. The CDR3 region has the DNA TGTGCCAGCAGACCGGGACAGGGCACAGATACGCAGTATTTT.